These 15 T cell receptor beta chains originate from one sample sequenced in a study of tumor and adjacent non-tumor tissue in lung cancer. No cell sorting was done before RNA was extracted from the tissue. A modified ARM-PCR protocol with three rounds of nested PCR amplified TCRbeta. One entry per CDR3 protein, called by TCRdb with MiXCR from the multiplex PCR reads. The repertoire holds about 76,000 distinct CDR3 sequences, roughly 70% seen once, with about 12% in the top ten. Sequencing used lung tumor tissue. Receptors originate from a woman in her 70s with non-small cell lung cancer.

The chain is built from TRBV5-4 and TRBJ2-3; D is perhaps TRBD1 (5 bases). Germline assignment: CDR1 SGHNT and CDR2 YYREEE (reference sequence). The CDR3 is made up of 18 amino acids. V lost 4 bases to trimming and J lost 2 bases, with 23 bases between them. The CDR3 region is CASSPAGLGAGVTDTQYF. The CDR3 DNA reads TGTGCCAGCAGCCCGGCAGGGTTAGGGGCAGGAGTCACAGATACGCAGTATTTT.

Turning to this clonotype: The junction does not match germline at one end; this may be a read error. The chain employs TRBV4-2 and TRBJ2-5; possible D gene TRBD1, 5 bases. CDR3 size: 15 residues. CDR1 and CDR2 from the germline V gene are LGHNA and YNFKEQ. CDR3 region: CTSSQSTRGKKTQYF. In DNA, the CDR3 is TGTACCAGCAGCCAATCCACAAGGGGCAAAAAGACCCAGTACTTC.

The sample holds a few counts of this clonotype. The rearrangement uses TRBV10-1 and TRBJ2-7, with 7 bases identical to TRBD1. The germline V gene encodes CDR1 WNHNN and CDR2 SYGVQD (reference sequence). This CDR3 region has 13 residues. The CDR3 here is CVSSRHRGNEQYF. The CDR3 nucleotides are TGCGTTAGCAGTCGGCACAGGGGCAACGAGCAGTACTTC.

The chain has TRBV6-1 and TRBJ1-2; tentatively, D is TRBD1 (6 bases). The CDR3 contains 13 residues. Germline V gives CDR1 MNHNS, CDR2 SASEGT. V was cut by 5 bases and J by 8 bases, with 15 bases left in between. The CDR3 protein is CASSMMDRVGYTF. In DNA form, the CDR3 reads TGTGCCAGCAGTATGATGGACAGAGTCGGCTACACCTTC.

In the case of this clonotype: The junction departs from germline at one end; a sequencing error may be responsible. This chain connects TRBV28 to TRBJ2-5; a possible D gene is TRBD2 (7 bases). From germline, CDR1 is MDHEN and CDR2 SYDVKM. This CDR3 spans 16 amino acids. In nucleotides, the CDR3 is TGTGCCAGCAGTTTAAGACGGGGGGCAACCCAAGAGACCCAATACTTC. It specifies CASSLRRGATQETQYF.

V and J are TRBV10-3 and TRBJ2-5, with 7 bases that match TRBD1. Germline CDR1 and CDR2: ENHRY and SYGVKD. This CDR3 contains 15 residues. The CDR3 reads CLIRSTRDSQETQYF. CDR3 in DNA: TGTCTCATCAGGAGTACCCGGGACAGCCAAGAGACCCAGTACTTC.

The J gene is TRBJ2-1, the V gene TRBV6-6; D remains ambiguous. The CDR3 covers 13 residues. V was pared by 5 bases and J by 3 bases, with 8 bases between. CDR1 is MNHNY, CDR2 SVGAGI, per germline (reference sequence). CDR3 sequence (DNA): TGTGCCAGCAGTACGGGCCACTACAATGAGCAGTTCTTC. As protein: CASSTGHYNEQFF.

Of note for this clonotype: At one of its ends the junction is not consistent with the germline gene, which may arise from a read error. The chain employs TRBV5-4 and TRBJ1-3; a weak D match, TRBD1 (5 bases). The CDR3 sequence is 16 residues long. Per the germline V gene, CDR1 is SGHNT and CDR2 is YYREEE (reference sequence). The CDR3 bases are TGTGACAGCAGTCGACCGGGACGGGGTACTGGAAACATCATATATTTT. Its protein is CDSSRPGRGTGNIIYF.

The rearrangement uses TRBV11-2 and TRBJ2-5; D gene unclear. The CDR3 totals 15 residues. Trimming stripped 4 bases from V and 3 bases from J, with 15 bases between. Looked up from germline, CDR1 is SGHAT and CDR2 is FQNNGV. The CDR3 loop is CASSSSNGKEETQYF. The CDR3, as DNA: TGTGCCAGCAGCTCATCAAACGGCAAGGAAGAGACCCAGTACTTC. The full variable domain, rest sourced from reference TRBV11-2 and TRBJ2-5, is EAGVAQSPRYKIIEKRQSVAFWCNPISGHATLYWYQQILGQGPKLLIQFQNNGVVDDSQLPKDRFSAERLKGVDSTLKIQPAKLEDSAVYLCASSSSNGKEETQYFGPGTRLLVL.

In regard to this clonotype: At one end the junction does not follow the germline gene, possibly because of a read error. The V call is TRBV29-1, the J call TRBJ1-2; D possibly corresponds to TRBD1 (6 bases). This CDR3 has 13 amino acids. From germline, CDR1 is SQVTM and CDR2 ANQGSEA. The CDR3 DNA reads as TGCTGCGTTGGGGGACAATCTAACTATGGCCACACCTTC. It yields the protein CCVGGQSNYGHTF. The full variable domain, with the rest looked up from reference TRBV29-1 and TRBJ1-2, is SAVISQKPSRDICQRGTSLTIQCQVDSQVTMMFWYRQQPGQSLTLIATANQGSEATYESGFVIDKFPISRPNLTFSTLTVSNMSPEDSSIYLCCVGGQSNYGHTFGSGTRLTVV.

The V and J genes are TRBV11-2 and TRBJ2-3; D is perhaps TRBD1 (6 bases). Germline V gene data show CDR1 as SGHAT and CDR2 as FQNNGV. The CDR3 covers 15 residues. V dropped 4 bases and J dropped 0 bases, with 11 bases sitting between them. In DNA, the CDR3 is TGTGCCAGCAGCTACAACAGGGAAAGCACAGATACGCAGTATTTT. As protein: CASSYNRESTDTQYF.

This clonotype was detected a few times. A read error may explain this, as a much larger clone is one base away. V gene TRBV7-9 combines with J gene TRBJ2-1; D might be TRBD1 (6 bases). The CDR3 consists of 15 residues. CDR1 SEHNR and CDR2 FQNEAQ come from the germline V gene (reference sequence). CDR3: CTSSSRTVTYNEQFF. In nucleotides, the CDR3 is TGTACCAGCAGCTCCCGGACAGTCACCTACAATGAGCAGTTCTTC.

Turning to this clonotype: This clone may be a read error of a much larger clone one base away. The chain carries TRBV7-9 and TRBJ1-2; D is unclear. V shed 5 bases and J shed 8 bases, with 18 bases lying between them. The germline V gene encodes CDR1 SEHNR and CDR2 FQNEAQ (reference sequence). The CDR3 covers 14 residues. Written as DNA, the CDR3 is TGTGCCAGCAGCCGGAGAGATATTGCGCACGGCTACACCTTC. Its protein is CASSRRDIAHGYTF.

Notes on this clonotype: A much larger clone differs by one base, so this may be a read error. The rearrangement links TRBV5-8 to TRBJ2-1; maybe TRBD2 (6 bases). The germline V and J ends were trimmed by 5 bases and 8 bases, with 26 bases remaining between them. The CDR3 runs to 17 residues. CDR1 is SGHTS, CDR2 YDEGEE, per germline. The CDR3 spells CASSLVAGLLSGHEQFF. In DNA, the CDR3 is TGTGCCAGCAGTTTAGTGGCGGGGCTTTTGAGCGGCCATGAGCAGTTCTTC.

With respect to this clonotype: Being one base from a much bigger clone, this may be a read error. The chain couples TRBV28 to TRBJ2-7, with TRBD1 identical over 8 bases. Unmatched junction bases numbered 10, after V lost 7 bases and J lost 2 bases. There are 15 residues in the CDR3. Germline values: CDR1 MDHEN, CDR2 SYDVKM. DNA of the CDR3: TGTGCCAGCAACTCCCGCGGGACAGGCACCTACGAGCAGTACTTC. Encoded protein: CASNSRGTGTYEQYF. The full variable domain, with the rest looked up from reference TRBV28 and TRBJ2-7, is DVKVTQSSRYLVKRTGEKVFLECVQDMDHENMFWYRQDPGLGLRLIYFSYDVKMKEKGDIPEGYSVSREKKERFSLILESASTNQTSMYLCASNSRGTGTYEQYFGPGTRLTVT.